A single sample gave rise to the 8 T cell receptor beta chains below, sequenced in a study of technical replicates of blood from a handful of donors. Data came from immunoSEQ multiplex PCR; TCRdb stores just in-frame clones and leaves some out. Of tens of thousands of clones in the sample, around 94% were seen once. The sequencing input was T cells isolated from PBMCs. The receptors here all came from a human donor in good health.

As DNA, the CDR3 is TGCAGCGTTGTGACAGGGGGGGATCAGCCCCAGCATTTT. Translated, it gives CSVVTGGDQPQHF. The chain combines TRBV29-1 with TRBJ1-5, with 9 bases matching TRBD1. Trimming removed 4 bases from V and 5 bases from J; junction bases left unmatched: 3. CDR1 and CDR2 (germline): SQVTM, ANQGSEA. This CDR3 has 13 residues. The full variable domain, in which reference TRBV29-1 and TRBJ1-5 provide the parts outside the CDR3, is SAVISQKPSRDICQRGTSLTIQCQVDSQVTMMFWYRQQPGQSLTLIATANQGSEATYESGFVIDKFPISRPNLTFSTLTVSNMSPEDSSIYLCSVVTGGDQPQHFGDGTRLSIL.

The V gene is TRBV10-2, the J gene TRBJ1-1; possibly TRBD1 for D (5 bases). V lost 6 bases to trimming and J lost 4 bases, with 12 bases between them. Per germline, CDR1 WSHSY and CDR2 SAAADI. CDR3 length equals 13 residues. The CDR3 nucleotides read TGCGCCAGCAGGGCAGGGCGTTCCACTGAAGCTTTCTTT. Protein sequence: CASRAGRSTEAFF.

This clone was observed a single time. The rearrangement links TRBV6-1 to TRBJ1-1; 7 nucleotides match TRBD1. Per germline, CDR1 MNHNS and CDR2 SASEGT. V lost 3 bases and J lost 0; bases outside the gene matches: 4. The CDR3 runs 15 residues. This CDR3 is CASSDSTGVNTEAFF. DNA for the CDR3: TGTGCCAGCAGTGATTCCACAGGGGTGAACACTGAAGCTTTCTTT.

Here the CDR3 reads CASSYVNTGELFF. As DNA, the CDR3 is TGTGCCAGCAGTTACGTTAATACCGGGGAGCTGTTTTTT. The chain carries TRBV6-5 and TRBJ2-2, with D uncertain. Germline V lookup: CDR1 MNHEY, CDR2 SVGAGI. The CDR3 loop spans 13 amino acids. With 2 bases removed from V and 5 bases from J, the gap between germline ends came to 6 bases.

This clone appeared once. The chain uses TRBV27 and TRBJ2-1, with 7 positions matching TRBD2. The J segment lost 4 bases and the V segment lost 4 bases, leaving 7 bases of the junction unmatched. The germline V gene encodes CDR1 MNHEY and CDR2 SMNVEV (reference sequence). CDR3 size: 15 residues. CDR3 sequence reads: CASSWRTRRYNEQFF. CDR3 sequence (DNA): TGTGCCAGCAGTTGGAGGACTAGGCGATACAATGAGCAGTTCTTC.

The chain couples TRBV6-5 to TRBJ2-7, with 12 bases lining up with TRBD1. V shed 6 bases and J 2 bases; nucleotides not matched to a gene: 2. The CDR3 consists of 14 residues. Germline loops: CDR1 MNHEY, CDR2 SVGAGI. The CDR3 here is CASRGQGAAYEQYF. CDR3 nucleotides: TGTGCCAGCAGGGGACAGGGGGCCGCCTACGAGCAGTACTTC.

Only one count was recorded for this clone. The chain has TRBV7-9 and TRBJ2-2, with 14 positions matching TRBD2. Germline values: CDR1 SEHNR, CDR2 FQNEAQ (reference sequence). CDR3 length: 16 amino acids. Trimming at V came to 8 bases and at J to 5 bases, leaving 7 bases not matched to a gene. The CDR3 DNA is TGTGCCAGCCCTGCGACTAGCGGGAGGGCTACCGGGGAGCTGTTTTTT. This codes for CASPATSGRATGELFF.

V usage is TRBV28 and J usage is TRBJ2-7; 10 bases map to TRBD1. This CDR3 contains 14 residues. With V trimmed by 3 bases and J by 4 bases, 3 bases remained unmatched. Per germline, CDR1 MDHEN and CDR2 SYDVKM. For the CDR3, the DNA is TGTGCCAGCAGTTTCGACAGGGGGCTGTACGAGCAGTACTTC. Amino acid sequence: CASSFDRGLYEQYF.